This TCR gamma chain was profiled in a study of gammadelta T cells in human blood. General observations from the study: Polyclonal expansion of innate γδ T cells after birth appeared microbially driven.

The table lists this clone with a few counts. Its cognate antigen is unknown. For this DNA, TCRdb reports the protein of a much larger clone, which diverges at residue 7, most likely from a read error; the protein presented here is translated directly from the DNA. Trimming at V came to 5 bases and at J to 8 bases, leaving 6 bases not matched to a gene. CDR1 and CDR2 (germline): VTNTFY, YDVSTARD (reference sequence). The CDR3 is 11 amino acids. TCRdb re-identified clones in the RT-PCR reads via CATT. The sample holds 500 or so gamma-chain clones, roughly 3.5% seen once. The source material was non-Vgamma9Vdelta2 gamma-delta T cells from adult blood. The chain combines TRGV3 with TRGJ1 or TRGJ2. The TCR comes from a human donor. The CDR3 loop reads CATWVNNKKLF. The CDR3 nucleotides read TGTGCCACCTGGGTAAATAATAAGAAACTCTTT.